One T cell receptor beta chain is described in this entry. Antigen: not known. UMI labels and 5' RACE were used to prepare the TRB cDNA libraries. TCRdb re-called the 5' RACE reads and gives one entry per CDR3 protein, without DNA. The sample data list some 150,000 distinct CDR3 sequences. The CDR3 contains 15 residues. The germline V gene has CDR1 MNHEY and CDR2 SVGAGI. These data originate in a study of CXCR3-negative and CXCR3-positive naive CD8 T cells. Study-level information: The libraries together contributed 120 million to 150 million TRB reads, each supplying about 1.5 +/- 0.3 million.

Study-wide results and caveats: CXCR3-positive naive cells had TRB CDR3s that were more hydrophobic than CXCR3-negative naive cells had. Similarly elevated diversity marked both naive subsets, with memory CD8+ cells showing far lower diversity.

The receptor comes from a human donor in good health. Some clones in this sample may be carry-over from other donors' samples. Material for sequencing was naive CXCR3+ CD8+ T cells from blood. Described subset: CD45RO-CCR7+CD27+CD95- naive CD8+ T cells expressing CXCR3 (TNR3+). V gene TRBV6-5 combines with J gene TRBJ2-2. The CDR3 protein is CASSYRISFAGELFF.